Following are 23 T cell receptor beta chains from one sample sequenced in a study of T cells after yellow fever vaccination (dated by TCRdb to about 2019). The sample's treatment or condition, from its label and the paper: live attenuated yellow fever vaccine strain. To prepare the library, 5' RACE was applied. This sample was sequenced with an Illumina HiSeq 2500. TCRdb redid the processing of the public reads, applying fastp at Q25 and MiXCR, and retained in-frame beta chains. Every CDR3 protein is listed once, alongside the most common genes and DNA of its rows. The sample contains 500,000 to 650,000 distinct CDR3 sequences, approximately 13% of them found a single time. The ten largest clones capture more than 13% of the sample. The source material was PBMCs, sampled on the day of the yellow fever booster vaccination. The origin of the receptors is a man aged 25-45 years who received the YFV17D yellow fever vaccine.

This clonotype showed up many times. V and J are TRBV12-3 or TRBV12-4 and TRBJ2-1; 8 nucleotides align to TRBD1. The J segment lost 6 bases and the V segment lost 5 bases, leaving 9 bases of the junction unmatched. The CDR3 sequence is 15 residues long. The chain's CDR3 is CASSQQGAGSNEQFF. For the CDR3, the DNA is TGTGCCAGCAGTCAGCAGGGGGCGGGATCCAATGAGCAGTTCTTC.

This chain uses TRBV6-2 or TRBV6-3 with TRBJ2-7; D remains unclear. The CDR3 is 13 amino acids. Trimming removed 8 bases at V and 3 bases at J, with 14 bases between. Germline CDR1 MNHEY, CDR2 SVGEGT. The CDR3 sequence: CASGTTNYYEQYF. The CDR3 coding sequence is TGTGCCAGCGGAACTACAAACTACTACGAGCAGTACTTC.

The chain has TRBV20-1 and TRBJ2-3; 8 nucleotides agree with TRBD2. Per the germline V gene, CDR1 is DFQATT and CDR2 is SNEGSKA (reference sequence). The V and J ends lost 5 bases and 0 bases, in that order; junction bases with no gene match: 4. The CDR3 length is 14 residues. CDR3 DNA: TGCAGTGCTTACTTAGCGGGGAGCACAGATACGCAGTATTTT. Protein sequence: CSAYLAGSTDTQYF.

A few counts support this clonotype. The chain couples TRBV18 to TRBJ2-2; the D gene is possibly TRBD2 (5 bases). The CDR3 extends over 18 amino acids. Trimming removed 3 bases from V and 0 bases from J, with 17 bases in between. Per the germline V gene, CDR1 is KGHSH and CDR2 is LQKENI. CDR3 DNA sequence: TGTGCCAGCTCACCGAGGGCCCTAGGATATGCGAACACCGGGGAGCTGTTTTTT. Translated: CASSPRALGYANTGELFF.

V is TRBV20-1 and J is TRBJ1-5; tentatively, D is TRBD1 (6 bases). Germline V lookup: CDR1 DFQATT, CDR2 SNEGSKA (reference sequence). Trimming took 6 bases from V and 4 from J, leaving 10 bases between them. The CDR3 is 12 residues long. The CDR3 DNA sequence: TGCAGTGCCGACAGGTATAATCAGCCCCAGCATTTT. It encodes CSADRYNQPQHF.

V gene TRBV20-1 combines with J gene TRBJ1-5; no reliable D call. The V and J ends lost 6 bases and 1 base respectively, with 16 bases between them. Germline CDR1 DFQATT, CDR2 SNEGSKA (reference sequence). The CDR3 runs 15 residues. CDR3 sequence: CSAIQFLESNQPQHF. The CDR3 DNA is TGCAGTGCAATTCAATTTTTGGAGAGCAATCAGCCCCAGCATTTT.

The V and J genes are TRBV7-2 and TRBJ2-3, with 7 bases matching TRBD1. The ends lost 5 bases at V and 5 bases at J; junction bases unmatched: 7. The CDR3 has 14 residues. The germline CDR1 and CDR2 sequences are SGHTA and FQGNSA. CDR3 protein: CASSLGQEGDTQYF. CDR3 bases: TGTGCCAGCAGCCTAGGACAGGAAGGAGATACGCAGTATTTT. The full variable domain, with the rest looked up from reference TRBV7-2 and TRBJ2-3, is GAGVSQSPSNKVTEKGKDVELRCDPISGHTALYWYRQSLGQGLEFLIYFQGNSAPDKSGLPSDRFSAERTGGSVSTLTIQRTQQEDSAVYLCASSLGQEGDTQYFGPGTRLTVL.

There are many counts of this clonotype. The chain employs TRBV20-1 and TRBJ2-1; D is ambiguous. Per germline, CDR1 DFQATT and CDR2 SNEGSKA (reference sequence). The V end lost 3 bases, the J end lost 4 bases, and 7 bases lay between the germline ends. The CDR3 is 12 amino acids. CDR3 DNA: TGCAGTGCTAGCCGGAGATACAATGAGCAGTTCTTC. It is translated as CSASRRYNEQFF.

The rearrangement uses TRBV7-2 and TRBJ2-1; TRBD2 matches at 11 bases. Germline V gene data show CDR1 as SGHTA and CDR2 as FQGNSA. The V and J ends lost 7 bases and 7 bases, in that order; junction bases with no gene match: 15. The CDR3 has 17 residues. CDR3 sequence: CASNPVAGGLGGNEQFF. CDR3 coding DNA: TGTGCCAGCAACCCTGTAGCGGGAGGGCTGGGGGGGAATGAGCAGTTCTTC.

The V call is TRBV28, the J call TRBJ2-7; 11 bases are shared with TRBD2. Trimming took 8 bases from V and 5 from J; bases not matched to a gene: 8. In germline, CDR1 is MDHEN, CDR2 SYDVKM. This CDR3 comprises 14 residues. CDR3 bases: TGTGCCAGCCGCCTTAGCGGGAGGGCCAACGAGCAGTACTTC. Residues: CASRLSGRANEQYF.

This clonotype has a handful of counts. The chain carries TRBV6-2 or TRBV6-3 and TRBJ2-1; 7 bases map to TRBD2. CDR1 is MNHEY, CDR2 SVGEGT, per germline. The CDR3 covers 13 residues. Trimming at V came to 4 bases and at J to 9 bases, leaving 6 bases not matched to a gene. The CDR3 DNA reads TGTGCCAGCAGTTCCTTGGGGGGGGGTGAGCAGTTCTTC. Translating gives CASSSLGGGEQFF.

This clonotype was seen more than once but under ten times. The rearrangement uses TRBV7-9 and TRBJ2-3, with 8 bases fitting TRBD2. Germline CDR1 is SEHNR and CDR2 is FQNEAQ (reference sequence). CDR3 length equals 15 residues. V was clipped by 4 bases and J by 4 bases; unmatched bases: 7. DNA of the CDR3: TGTGCCAGCAGCTCTACCGGGACTAGGGCAGATACGCAGTATTTT. Its protein product is CASSSTGTRADTQYF. The full variable domain, with the rest looked up from reference TRBV7-9 and TRBJ2-3, is DTGVSQNPRHKITKRGQNVTFRCDPISEHNRLYWYRQTLGQGPEFLTYFQNEAQLEKSRLLSDRFSAERPKGSFSTLEIQRTEQGDSAMYLCASSSTGTRADTQYFGPGTRLTVL.

This chain links TRBV19 with TRBJ2-1; weak D call: TRBD2 (6 bases). Germline lookup yields CDR1 LNHDA and CDR2 SQIVND (reference sequence). V shed 2 bases and J shed 6 bases, with 14 bases lying between them. The CDR3 runs to 15 residues. CDR3 DNA sequence: TGTGCCAGTAGTATATTGAGGGGAGGACTCAATGAGCAGTTCTTC. It yields the protein CASSILRGGLNEQFF.

This clonotype has more than one count but fewer than ten. The chain uses TRBV20-1 and TRBJ1-2, with 7 bases lining up with TRBD1. Germline CDR1 reads DFQATT; CDR2 reads SNEGSKA (reference sequence). The length of the CDR3 is 14 residues. Germline trimming cut 6 bases from V and 4 bases from J; bases unmatched to any gene: 11. The CDR3: CSAQGGALIYGYTF. The CDR3 DNA reads TGCAGTGCCCAGGGGGGCGCGTTAATCTATGGCTACACCTTC.

The genes are TRBV9 and TRBJ2-2, with D maybe TRBD1 (5 bases). This CDR3 is 15 amino acids long. V lost 0 bases and J 8 bases, leaving 14 bases between the germline ends. CDR1 and CDR2 from the germline V gene are SGDLS and YYNGEE. The CDR3 bases are TGTGCCAGCAGCGTAGCCGCAGGGTTTCGGGGGGAGCTGTTTTTT. Translating gives CASSVAAGFRGELFF.

The rearrangement joins TRBV20-1 to TRBJ1-1; 7 bases agree with TRBD1. V lost 5 bases to trimming and J lost 6 bases; unmatched junction nucleotides: 9. This CDR3 region has 13 residues. CDR1 and CDR2 from the germline V gene are DFQATT and SNEGSKA (reference sequence). The CDR3 sequence is CSAAQDRVSEAFF. The CDR3 DNA reads as TGCAGTGCTGCCCAAGACAGGGTCTCTGAAGCTTTCTTT.

The chain links TRBV19 to TRBJ2-1, with TRBD2 matching over 10 bases. Germline lookup yields CDR1 LNHDA and CDR2 SQIVND (reference sequence). This CDR3 region has 15 residues. The V segment lost 6 bases and the J segment 4 bases; nucleotides outside the gene matches: 6. The CDR3 DNA reads as TGTGCCAGTAGGATTAGCGGGAGGCCATACAATGAGCAGTTCTTC. Amino acid sequence: CASRISGRPYNEQFF. The variable domain in full, completed from reference TRBV19 and TRBJ2-1, reads DGGITQSPKYLFRKEGQNVTLSCEQNLNHDAMYWYRQDPGQGLRLIYYSQIVNDFQKGDIAEGYSVSREKKESFPLTVTSAQKNPTAFYLCASRISGRPYNEQFFGPGTRLTVL.

This clonotype was seen a few times. V usage is TRBV6-1 and J usage is TRBJ1-6; D gene ambiguous. Trimming took 4 bases from V and 11 from J, leaving 18 bases between them. This CDR3 is 15 amino acids long. CDR1 MNHNS and CDR2 SASEGT come from the germline V gene. The CDR3 reads CASSVHLPGEAPLHF. The CDR3 coding sequence is TGTGCCAGCAGTGTCCACCTGCCCGGGGAAGCACCCCTCCACTTT.

The chain uses TRBV20-1 and TRBJ1-4; 9 nucleotides agree with TRBD1. This CDR3 comprises 13 residues. Looked up from germline, CDR1 is DFQATT and CDR2 is SNEGSKA (reference sequence). Trimming cost V 5 bases and J 8 bases; bases outside gene matches: 6. Here the CDR3 reads CSAPMTGGEKLFF. Written as DNA, the CDR3 is TGCAGTGCTCCAATGACAGGGGGGGAAAAACTGTTTTTT.

This chain connects TRBV27 to TRBJ1-2; D might be TRBD1 (6 bases). Per germline, CDR1 MNHEY and CDR2 SMNVEV (reference sequence). Trimming took 2 bases from V and 4 from J, leaving 14 bases between them. There are 15 residues in the CDR3. CDR3 region: CASSLGGGHIYGYTF. CDR3 bases: TGTGCCAGCAGTTTAGGTGGGGGGCACATCTATGGCTACACCTTC.

The CDR3 coding sequence is TGTGCCAGCAGTTACTCGGGACTAGCGGGAGAGAGCTCCTACGAGCAGTACTTC. It yields the protein CASSYSGLAGESSYEQYF. This rearrangement joins TRBV6-2 or TRBV6-3 to TRBJ2-7; the match to TRBD2 covers 14 bases. Per the germline V gene, CDR1 is MNHEY and CDR2 is SVGEGT. The CDR3 runs to 18 residues. With V trimmed by 0 bases and J by 0 bases, 4 bases remained unmatched.

This chain links TRBV11-2 with TRBJ2-7; 9 bases agree with TRBD1. The CDR3 covers 16 residues. CDR1 SGHAT and CDR2 FQNNGV come from the germline V gene. The V segment lost 6 bases and the J segment 5 bases; nucleotides outside the gene matches: 14. The CDR3 DNA reads TGTGCCAGCAGACGACAACAGGGGGCGCAGGGGAACGAGCAGTACTTC. It codes for CASRRQQGAQGNEQYF.

The V call is TRBV13, the J call TRBJ2-1; TRBD2 matches 12 bases. The CDR3 is made up of 16 amino acids. Germline CDR1 is PRHDT and CDR2 is FYEKMQ (reference sequence). The V segment lost 4 bases and the J segment 7 bases; nucleotides outside the gene matches: 8. CDR3 in amino acids: CASSSDPGLAGNEQFF. The CDR3 DNA is TGTGCCAGCAGCTCCGACCCGGGACTAGCGGGTAATGAGCAGTTCTTC. Full variable domain (missing parts from reference TRBV13 and TRBJ2-1): AAGVIQSPRHLIKEKRETATLKCYPIPRHDTVYWYQQGPGQDPQFLISFYEKMQSDKGSIPDRFSAQQFSDYHSELNMSSLELGDSALYFCASSSDPGLAGNEQFFGPGTRLTVL.